This entry describes one T cell receptor (beta chain). Its target is not known. CDR3 size: 15 residues. Germline assignment: CDR1 LNHDA and CDR2 SQIVND (reference sequence). The V and J ends lost 7 bases and 1 base, in that order; junction bases with no gene match: 7. This specimen comes from a study of T-cell reconstitution after alpha-beta-depleted transplantation in children. TCRbeta library construction was performed incorporating unique molecular identifiers. TCRdb analysed the PCR reads with MiXCR anew, one entry per CDR3 protein. This sample has over 150,000 distinct CDR3 sequences; 5% to 6.5% occur once, and the top ten carry about 4.3%. General study findings and limits: Some patients' high day-60 TCRbeta diversity was traced to surviving recipient T cells and thymic progenitors. The origin of alpha-beta T cells about two months after transplant was reportedly several hundred expanded graft clones. At one year after transplant, newly produced T cells mostly accounted for T-cell counts and diversity.

The material sequenced was PBMCs, taken before TCRalphabeta/CD19-depleted stem cell transplant. The chain uses TRBV19 and TRBJ2-3, with 8 nucleotides matching TRBD1. This TCR derives from a girl under two years old with combined immunodeficiency, due to receive a stem cell transplant. This chain's CDR3 is CASKAPGGGTDTQYF. The CDR3 region has the DNA TGTGCCAGTAAAGCTCCAGGGGGCGGCACAGATACGCAGTATTTT.